These 28 T cell receptor beta chains originate from one sample sequenced in a study of T cells in Graves' hyperthyroidism and ophthalmopathy. The TCR beta CDR3 regions underwent amplification using RNA transcripts as the source. When the TCR CDR3 underwent first-round RT-PCR, the HTBI primer set was used. TCRdb reanalysed the multiplex PCR reads using MiXCR and keeps one entry per CDR3 protein. Of about 300,000 distinct CDR3 sequences listed, about 19% are singletons. Sequences were obtained from blood. These receptors were collected from a man between 50 and 59 years old with Graves' ophthalmopathy.

This clonotype was seen repeatedly, ten times or more. The chain links TRBV5-1 to TRBJ1-1; D is possibly TRBD1 (5 bases). CDR3 length: 16 residues. Trimming left V 1 base short and J 1 base short, with 14 bases between. CDR1 is SGHRS and CDR2 is YFSETQ in the germline V gene. The CDR3 is CASSLYGGAANTEAFF. The CDR3 bases are TGCGCCAGCAGCTTGTATGGAGGGGCAGCGAACACTGAAGCTTTCTTT.

This clonotype was observed a handful of times. The chain joins TRBV20-1 to TRBJ1-5, with D possibly TRBD1 on 6 matching bases. The CDR3 consists of 13 residues. Trimming cost V 3 bases and J 6 bases, with 12 bases left between them. Germline V lookup: CDR1 DFQATT, CDR2 SNEGSKA (reference sequence). CDR3 coding DNA: TGCAGTGCTAGTACAGGGAACAGTCAGCCCCAGCATTTT. Translated: CSASTGNSQPQHF.

This clonotype was picked up many times. CDR3 loop: CASSYSTPPYEQYF. The CDR3 DNA follows: TGTGCCAGCAGTTACTCCACGCCTCCCTACGAGCAGTACTTC. The rearrangement uses TRBV6-2 or TRBV6-3 and TRBJ2-7; no reliable D call. The CDR3 extends over 14 amino acids. CDR1 and CDR2 (germline): MNHEY, SVGEGT. V lost 0 bases to trimming and J lost 2 bases, with 8 bases between them.

The chain links TRBV6-2 or TRBV6-3 to TRBJ2-2; 10 nucleotides align to TRBD2. The CDR3 loop spans 17 amino acids. The trim removed 2 bases at V and 0 bases at J, leaving 3 bases unmatched. Germline loops: CDR1 MNHEY, CDR2 SVGEGT. CDR3 in DNA: TGTGCCAGCAGTTACCCGGGACTAGCGACGAACACCGGGGAGCTGTTTTTT. It encodes CASSYPGLATNTGELFF.

The rearrangement joins TRBV27 to TRBJ2-7; 7 positions agree with TRBD1. Germline CDR1 is MNHEY and CDR2 is SMNVEV (reference sequence). J was trimmed by 3 bases and V by 8 bases; bases with no gene match: 4. The CDR3 loop spans 12 amino acids. In DNA form, the CDR3 reads TGTGCCAGCCGGACAGGTCTCTACGAGCAGTACTTC. Its translation is CASRTGLYEQYF.

This sequence joins TRBV4-2 and TRBJ1-4; D remains ambiguous. Germline values: CDR1 LGHNA, CDR2 YNFKEQ. This CDR3 region has 13 residues. V lost 3 bases and J lost 0, with 2 bases in between. The CDR3 spells CASSQATNEKLFF. CDR3 in DNA: TGTGCCAGCAGCCAGGCAACTAATGAAAAACTGTTTTTT.

This clonotype was seen ten or more times. The chain recombines TRBV27 with TRBJ1-2; TRBD1 matches at 10 bases. Germline CDR1 reads MNHEY; CDR2 reads SMNVEV (reference sequence). There are 17 residues in the CDR3. Trimming took 5 bases from V and 1 from J; bases not matched to a gene: 10. DNA for the CDR3: TGTGCCAGCAGTCCATCCGGGACAGGGGCCAATAACTATGGCTACACCTTC. This encodes CASSPSGTGANNYGYTF.

Remarks on this clonotype: A much larger clone lies a single base off, so this may be a read error. This chain uses TRBV11-2 with TRBJ1-1; a possible D gene is TRBD1 (5 bases). Trimming pared 6 bases from V and 4 bases from J, leaving 15 bases between. The CDR3 has 14 amino acids. CDR1 and CDR2 from the germline V gene are SGHAT and FQNNGV. DNA of the CDR3: TGTGCCAGCAGAAAGGGGCTCCAGAGCACTGAAGCTTTCTTT. Its protein is CASRKGLQSTEAFF.

The chain is built from TRBV10-2 and TRBJ2-7; the D gene is possibly TRBD2 (5 bases). CDR1 is WSHSY, CDR2 SAAADI, per germline. The CDR3 contains 14 residues. The germline V and J ends were trimmed by 8 bases and 2 bases, with 16 bases remaining between them. CDR3 region: CASLSLREPYEQYF. The CDR3 DNA is TGCGCCAGCCTCTCTTTGAGGGAACCCTACGAGCAGTACTTC.

Many counts were recorded for this clonotype. The CDR3 region is CSASPGQGTRAQYF. In nucleotides, the CDR3 is TGCAGTGCTAGTCCTGGACAGGGGACCCGGGCGCAGTATTTT. The chain uses TRBV20-1 and TRBJ2-3; 9 nucleotides agree with TRBD1. Germline V lookup: CDR1 DFQATT, CDR2 SNEGSKA (reference sequence). This CDR3 spans 14 amino acids. V gave up 3 bases and J gave up 10 bases; unmatched junction bases: 11.

This clonotype was seen at least ten times. The V and J genes are TRBV30 and TRBJ1-6; maybe TRBD1 (5 bases). CDR3 length equals 12 residues. Per the germline V gene, CDR1 is GTSNPN and CDR2 is SVGIG (reference sequence). Trimming stripped 3 bases from V and 13 bases from J, with 13 bases between. The chain's CDR3 is CAWSNTGTPLHF. CDR3 DNA sequence: TGTGCCTGGAGCAACACCGGGACCCCCCTCCACTTT.

The V and J genes are TRBV12-3 or TRBV12-4 and TRBJ2-1; D is perhaps TRBD2 (6 bases). The CDR3 loop spans 14 amino acids. V was pared by 4 bases and J by 6 bases, with 13 bases between. CDR3 amino acids: CASSSRGGPNEQFF. In nucleotides, the CDR3 is TGTGCCAGCAGTTCTCGGGGAGGACCCAATGAGCAGTTCTTC.

This clonotype was observed a few times. The CDR3 loop is CASSQEVGVTNEKLFF. The CDR3 DNA reads TGCGCCAGCAGCCAAGAGGTTGGGGTCACTAATGAAAAACTGTTTTTT. The chain recombines TRBV4-1 with TRBJ1-4; no definite D call. V was trimmed by 0 bases and J by 2 bases, leaving 10 bases between them. Germline CDR1 and CDR2: MGHRA and YSYEKL. This CDR3 region has 16 residues.

This clonotype was seen a handful of times. This rearrangement joins TRBV9 to TRBJ2-3; weak D call: TRBD2 (5 bases). The CDR3 is 12 residues long. Germline V gene lookup returns CDR1 SGDLS and CDR2 YYNGEE. The V gene lost 4 bases and the J gene lost 4 bases, with 7 bases spanning the gap. CDR3 DNA sequence: TGTGCCAGCAGCACCGGGGCAGATACGCAGTATTTT. As protein: CASSTGADTQYF.

This rearrangement joins TRBV28 to TRBJ1-1; 8 nucleotides align to TRBD1. In germline, CDR1 is MDHEN, CDR2 SYDVKM. This CDR3 comprises 14 residues. The V and J ends lost 4 bases and 3 bases, in that order; junction bases with no gene match: 4. CDR3 bases: TGTGCCAGCAGTTCTCCGGGACAGGACACTGAAGCTTTCTTT. Its protein product is CASSSPGQDTEAFF.

In its sample, this clonotype was seen many times. The CDR3 coding sequence is TGTGCCAGCAGCCTAAGTACGATGGACACTGAAGCTTTCTTT. Translation: CASSLSTMDTEAFF. The chain links TRBV7-9 to TRBJ1-1; D unresolved. This CDR3 contains 14 residues. V lost 5 bases to trimming and J lost 3 bases, with 13 bases between them. The germline CDR1 and CDR2 sequences are SEHNR and FQNEAQ (reference sequence). Drawing the rest from reference TRBV7-9 and TRBJ1-1, the complete variable domain is DTGVSQNPRHKITKRGQNVTFRCDPISEHNRLYWYRQTLGQGPEFLTYFQNEAQLEKSRLLSDRFSAERPKGSFSTLEIQRTEQGDSAMYLCASSLSTMDTEAFFGQGTRLTVV.

This clonotype has a count of ten or more. The chain employs TRBV5-1 and TRBJ1-2; 8 nucleotides align to TRBD1. This CDR3 is built from 16 residues. Per germline, CDR1 SGHRS and CDR2 YFSETQ. The V gene end was trimmed by 4 bases and the J gene end by 3 bases; junction bases not matched to a gene: 11. CDR3 protein: CASSLIPTGDHYGYTF. The CDR3 DNA reads TGCGCCAGCAGCCTAATACCGACAGGGGACCACTATGGCTACACCTTC.

A few counts support this clonotype. V is TRBV6-5 and J is TRBJ2-2; D remains ambiguous. Germline V CDR1 and CDR2: MNHEY, SVGAGI. V was clipped by 4 bases and J by 4 bases, with 25 bases between them. The CDR3 has 19 amino acids. CDR3 region: CASSLAGVRFERFTGELFF. The CDR3 nucleotides are TGTGCCAGCAGTTTGGCAGGAGTCCGGTTTGAACGGTTCACCGGGGAGCTGTTTTTT.

This chain links TRBV7-9 with TRBJ2-2, with TRBD1 identical over 10 bases. The V segment lost 4 bases and the J segment 4 bases; nucleotides outside the gene matches: 15. Germline V gene lookup returns CDR1 SEHNR and CDR2 FQNEAQ (reference sequence). The CDR3 extends over 19 amino acids. The CDR3 DNA is TGTGCCAGCAGCTCCCCCGACAGGGGGCTTTGGGTTAGCACCGGGGAGCTGTTTTTT. Its translation is CASSSPDRGLWVSTGELFF. Full variable domain (remainder filled in from reference TRBV7-9 and TRBJ2-2): DTGVSQNPRHKITKRGQNVTFRCDPISEHNRLYWYRQTLGQGPEFLTYFQNEAQLEKSRLLSDRFSAERPKGSFSTLEIQRTEQGDSAMYLCASSSPDRGLWVSTGELFFGEGSRLTVL.

The chain joins TRBV29-1 to TRBJ2-2, with D perhaps matching TRBD2 (7 bases). The V end was cut by 5 bases, the J end by 1 base, with 14 bases between. Per germline, CDR1 SQVTM and CDR2 ANQGSEA. This CDR3 has 15 residues. CDR3 residues: CSVPGAGVNTGELFF. In DNA, the CDR3 is TGCAGCGTTCCGGGGGCGGGAGTGAACACCGGGGAGCTGTTTTTT.

This clonotype was seen a handful of times. The chain links TRBV18 to TRBJ2-5; D not certain. V was clipped by 5 bases and J by 1 base, with 14 bases between them. CDR1 is KGHSH and CDR2 is LQKENI in the germline V gene. The CDR3 runs to 15 residues. DNA of the CDR3: TGTGCCAGCTCAACACGGAGTGGGGTCCAAGAGACCCAGTACTTC. It yields the protein CASSTRSGVQETQYF.

The sample holds many counts of this clonotype. In nucleotides, the CDR3 is TGCAGCGCCGCGACGGGGGGGCAGGTCACAGATACGCAGTATTTT. Protein sequence: CSAATGGQVTDTQYF. This rearrangement joins TRBV29-1 to TRBJ2-3; 8 bases line up with TRBD2. The V gene's germline CDR1 is SQVTM and CDR2 ANQGSEA. Trimming cost V 7 bases and J 2 bases; bases outside gene matches: 11. The CDR3 has 15 residues.

The chain combines TRBV20-1 with TRBJ2-7; 7 positions match TRBD2. CDR1 is DFQATT and CDR2 is SNEGSKA in the germline V gene (reference sequence). The junction had 4 bases not matched to a gene; V was cut back by 6 bases and J by 2 bases. The CDR3 runs to 12 residues. The CDR3 nucleotides are TGCAGTGCAGAACGGGGGGCCTACGAGCAGTACTTC. This translates into CSAERGAYEQYF.

This clonotype appeared many times. The chain uses TRBV20-1 and TRBJ2-3; D ambiguous. Trimming removed 4 bases from V and 1 base from J, with 18 bases in between. The CDR3 is 16 residues long. The germline V gene has CDR1 DFQATT and CDR2 SNEGSKA (reference sequence). CDR3 residues: CSAKVLGSPGTDTQYF. CDR3 sequence (DNA): TGCAGTGCTAAGGTTCTGGGCAGTCCTGGCACAGATACGCAGTATTTT.

The chain couples TRBV6-5 to TRBJ2-7; 7 positions match TRBD1. The CDR3 has 17 residues. The V segment lost 5 bases and the J segment 3 bases; nucleotides outside the gene matches: 16. The V gene's germline CDR1 is MNHEY and CDR2 SVGAGI. The CDR3 region is CASSRTEQGLWVYEQYF. In nucleotides, the CDR3 is TGTGCCAGCAGTCGGACCGAACAGGGGCTCTGGGTCTACGAGCAGTACTTC.

This clonotype was detected ten times or more. V and J are TRBV7-3 and TRBJ2-1, with 9 bases matching TRBD2. CDR1 SGHTA and CDR2 FQGTGA come from the germline V gene. The CDR3 spans 16 residues. The V and J ends lost 2 bases and 6 bases, in that order; junction bases with no gene match: 8. The CDR3 loop is CASSLRPSGTVNEQFF. For the CDR3, the DNA is TGTGCCAGCAGCTTACGGCCTAGCGGGACGGTCAATGAGCAGTTCTTC.

In its sample, this clonotype was seen many times. In nucleotides, the CDR3 is TGTGCCAGCAGAACGGGGGGACCCTACGAGCAGTACTTC. Translated, it gives CASRTGGPYEQYF. The chain employs TRBV28 and TRBJ2-7; TRBD2 aligns across 7 bases. V shed 6 bases and J 2 bases; nucleotides not matched to a gene: 4. Germline V gene lookup returns CDR1 MDHEN and CDR2 SYDVKM. This CDR3 contains 13 residues.

V is TRBV28 and J is TRBJ2-2, with 10 nucleotides matching TRBD1. The CDR3 spans 15 residues. Germline V lookup: CDR1 MDHEN, CDR2 SYDVKM. V dropped 5 bases and J dropped 1; count of bases not matched to a gene: 1. CDR3 protein: CASSRTGGNTGELFF. The CDR3 DNA is TGTGCCAGCAGTCGGACAGGGGGGAACACCGGGGAGCTGTTTTTT.